This T cell receptor (beta chain) was captured in a study of Ad26.COV2.S vaccination and SARS-CoV-2 variants. Study as a whole: In the COV1001 trial, the donor was in the Ad26.COV2.S arm. Once, or twice with 56 days between doses, Ad26.COV2.S was given intramuscularly.

Concerning this clone itself: What it binds is not known.

Here immunoSEQ multiplex PCR was the method, and the copy in TCRdb shows in-frame clones only, minus some. The sample lists about 440,000 clones, about 92% occurring once. Documented treatment: roughly 19 received Ad26.COV2.S at low or high dose, single or two shots; about 5 received placebo; per-sample allocation not given. Specimens were obtained on day 63 following the first vaccine or placebo injection. As its vector, the vaccine had Ad26, which expressed Wuhan-strain SARS-CoV-2 spike. Study outcomes and limitations: There was reportedly substantial breadth in spike-specific CD8+ and CD4+ T cell responses after vaccination.

There are 16 residues in the CDR3. CDR1 SEHNR and CDR2 FQNEAQ come from the germline V gene (reference sequence). Between the trimmed V and J ends, which lost 1 base and 1 base, there was a span of 13 bases. This sample comprised peripheral blood, obtained in a trial of Ad26.COV2.S vaccine versus placebo. The clonotype comes from a person between 18 and 60 years old who received the Ad26.COV2.S COVID-19 vaccine or a placebo. The chain joins TRBV7-9 to TRBJ2-5; tentative D call: TRBD2 (6 bases). The CDR3, as DNA: TGTGCCAGCAGCTTAGGGCTAGCGCCTATCCAAGAGACCCAGTACTTC. This encodes CASSLGLAPIQETQYF. Filled out from reference TRBV7-9 and TRBJ2-5, the complete variable domain reads DTGVSQNPRHKITKRGQNVTFRCDPISEHNRLYWYRQTLGQGPEFLTYFQNEAQLEKSRLLSDRFSAERPKGSFSTLEIQRTEQGDSAMYLCASSLGLAPIQETQYFGPGTRLLVL.